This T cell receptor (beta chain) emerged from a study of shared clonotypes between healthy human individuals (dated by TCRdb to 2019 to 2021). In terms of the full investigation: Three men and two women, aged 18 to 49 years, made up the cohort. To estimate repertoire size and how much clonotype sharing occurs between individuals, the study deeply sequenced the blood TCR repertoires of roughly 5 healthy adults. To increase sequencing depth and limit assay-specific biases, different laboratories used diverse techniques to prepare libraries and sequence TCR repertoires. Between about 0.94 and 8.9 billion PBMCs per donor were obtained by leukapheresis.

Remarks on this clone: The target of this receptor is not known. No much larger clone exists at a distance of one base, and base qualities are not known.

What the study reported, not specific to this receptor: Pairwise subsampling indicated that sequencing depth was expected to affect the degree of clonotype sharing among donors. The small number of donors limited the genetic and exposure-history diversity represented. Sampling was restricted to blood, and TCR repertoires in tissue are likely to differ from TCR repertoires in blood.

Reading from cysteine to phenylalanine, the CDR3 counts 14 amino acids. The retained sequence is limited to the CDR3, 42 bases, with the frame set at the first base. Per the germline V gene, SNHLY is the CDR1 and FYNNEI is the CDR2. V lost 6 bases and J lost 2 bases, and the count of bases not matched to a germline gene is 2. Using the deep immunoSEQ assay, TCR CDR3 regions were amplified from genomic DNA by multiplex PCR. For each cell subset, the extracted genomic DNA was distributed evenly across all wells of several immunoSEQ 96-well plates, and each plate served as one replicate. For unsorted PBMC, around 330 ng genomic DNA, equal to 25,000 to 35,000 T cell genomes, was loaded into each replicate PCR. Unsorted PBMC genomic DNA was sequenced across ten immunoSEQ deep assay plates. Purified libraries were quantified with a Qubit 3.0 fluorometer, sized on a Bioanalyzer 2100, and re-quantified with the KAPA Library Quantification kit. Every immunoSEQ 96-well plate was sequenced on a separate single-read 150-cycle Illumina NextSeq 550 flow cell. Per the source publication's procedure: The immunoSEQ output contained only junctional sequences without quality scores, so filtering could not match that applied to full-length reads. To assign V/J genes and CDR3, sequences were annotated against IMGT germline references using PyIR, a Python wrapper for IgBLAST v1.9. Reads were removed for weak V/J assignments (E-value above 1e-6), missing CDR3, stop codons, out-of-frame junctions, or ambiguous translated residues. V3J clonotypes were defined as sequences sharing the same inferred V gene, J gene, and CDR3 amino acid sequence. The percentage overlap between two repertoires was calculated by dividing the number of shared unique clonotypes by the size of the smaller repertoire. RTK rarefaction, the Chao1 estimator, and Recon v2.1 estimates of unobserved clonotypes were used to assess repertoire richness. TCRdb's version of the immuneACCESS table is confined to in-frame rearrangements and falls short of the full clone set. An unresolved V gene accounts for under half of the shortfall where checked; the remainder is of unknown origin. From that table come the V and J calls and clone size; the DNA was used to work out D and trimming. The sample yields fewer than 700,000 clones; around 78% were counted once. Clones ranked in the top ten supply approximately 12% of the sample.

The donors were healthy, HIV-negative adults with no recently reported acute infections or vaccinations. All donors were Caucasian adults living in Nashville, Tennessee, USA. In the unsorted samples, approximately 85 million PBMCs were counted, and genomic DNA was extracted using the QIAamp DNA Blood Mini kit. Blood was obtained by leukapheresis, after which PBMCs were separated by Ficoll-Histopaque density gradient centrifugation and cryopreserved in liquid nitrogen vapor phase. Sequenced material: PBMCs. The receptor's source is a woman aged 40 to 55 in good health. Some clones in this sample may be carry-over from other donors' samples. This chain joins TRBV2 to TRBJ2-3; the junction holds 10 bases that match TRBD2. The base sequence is TGTGCCAGCAGAGGACTAGCGGACACAGATACGCAGTATTTT. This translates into CASRGLADTDTQYF.